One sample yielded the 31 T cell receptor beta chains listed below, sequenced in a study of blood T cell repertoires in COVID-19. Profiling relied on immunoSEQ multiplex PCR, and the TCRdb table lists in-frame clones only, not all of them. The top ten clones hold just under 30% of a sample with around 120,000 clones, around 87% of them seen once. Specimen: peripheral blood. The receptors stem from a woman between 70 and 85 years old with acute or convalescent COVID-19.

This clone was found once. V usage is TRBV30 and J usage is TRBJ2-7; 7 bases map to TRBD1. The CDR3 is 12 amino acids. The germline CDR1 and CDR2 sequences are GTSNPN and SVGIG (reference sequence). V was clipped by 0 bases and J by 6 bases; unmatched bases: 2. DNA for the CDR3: TGTGCCTGGAGTGTACAGGGGATCGAGCAGTACTTC. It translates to CAWSVQGIEQYF.

In DNA form, the CDR3 reads TGTGCCAGCAACCTACAGGGTAGTATTGGCTACACCTTC. Its protein product is CASNLQGSIGYTF. The chain carries TRBV6-6 and TRBJ1-2, with D possibly matching TRBD1 (6 bases). Germline V gene data show CDR1 as MNHNY and CDR2 as SVGAGI (reference sequence). Trimming cost V 7 bases and J 7 bases, with 16 bases left between them. The CDR3 consists of 13 residues.

As DNA, the CDR3 is TGTGCCAGCAGCGTACATACAGGGGGCTCTGAAGCTTTCTTT. Its translation is CASSVHTGGSEAFF. This chain connects TRBV9 to TRBJ1-1; 9 bases fit TRBD1. From germline, CDR1 is SGDLS and CDR2 YYNGEE. The CDR3 has 14 amino acids. The V and J ends lost 1 base and 6 bases, in that order; junction bases with no gene match: 4.

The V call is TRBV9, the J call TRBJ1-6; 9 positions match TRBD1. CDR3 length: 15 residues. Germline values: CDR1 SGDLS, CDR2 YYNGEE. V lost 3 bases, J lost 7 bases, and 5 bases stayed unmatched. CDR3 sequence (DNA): TGTGCCAGCAGCGGTTGGGACAGGGAGAATTCACCCCTCCACTTT. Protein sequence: CASSGWDRENSPLHF.

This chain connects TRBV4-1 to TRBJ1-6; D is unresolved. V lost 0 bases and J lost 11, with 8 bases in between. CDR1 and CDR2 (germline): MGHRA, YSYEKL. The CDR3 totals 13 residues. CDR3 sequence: CASSQDKTPPLHF. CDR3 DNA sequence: TGCGCCAGCAGCCAAGATAAGACTCCACCCCTCCACTTT.

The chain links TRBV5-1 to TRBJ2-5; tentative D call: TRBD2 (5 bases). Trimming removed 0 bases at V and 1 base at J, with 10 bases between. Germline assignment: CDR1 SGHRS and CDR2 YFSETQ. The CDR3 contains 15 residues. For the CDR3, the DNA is TGCGCCAGCAGCTTGGTGCGGGCGCGCCAAGAGACCCAGTACTTC. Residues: CASSLVRARQETQYF.

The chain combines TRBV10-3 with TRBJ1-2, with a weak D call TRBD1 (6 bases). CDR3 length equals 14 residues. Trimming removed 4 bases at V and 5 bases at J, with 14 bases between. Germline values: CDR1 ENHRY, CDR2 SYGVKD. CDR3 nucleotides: TGTGCCATCAGTGCAGCGGAGGGGGGGTATGGCTACACCTTC. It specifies CAISAAEGGYGYTF.

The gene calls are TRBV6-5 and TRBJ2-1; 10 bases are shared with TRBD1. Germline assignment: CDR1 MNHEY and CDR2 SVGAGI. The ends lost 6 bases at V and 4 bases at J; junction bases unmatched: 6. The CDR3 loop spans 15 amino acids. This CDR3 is CASRPTGGGYNEQFF. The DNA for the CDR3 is TGTGCCAGCAGACCGACAGGGGGCGGGTACAATGAGCAGTTCTTC.

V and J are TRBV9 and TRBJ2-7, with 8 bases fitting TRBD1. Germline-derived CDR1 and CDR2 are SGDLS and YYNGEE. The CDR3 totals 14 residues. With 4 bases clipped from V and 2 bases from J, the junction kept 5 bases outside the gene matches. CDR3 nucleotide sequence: TGTGCCAGCAGCCCTTGGACAGGGACCTACGAGCAGTACTTC. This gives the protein CASSPWTGTYEQYF.

The CDR3 coding sequence is TGTGCCAGCAGTTTACAGGTAGTACATCAGCCCCAGCATTTT. Translation gives CASSLQVVHQPQHF. V usage is TRBV6-6 and J usage is TRBJ1-5, with a weak D call TRBD1 (5 bases). This CDR3 has 14 residues. Trimming removed 4 bases from V and 5 bases from J, with 12 bases in between. Per germline, CDR1 MNHNY and CDR2 SVGAGI (reference sequence).

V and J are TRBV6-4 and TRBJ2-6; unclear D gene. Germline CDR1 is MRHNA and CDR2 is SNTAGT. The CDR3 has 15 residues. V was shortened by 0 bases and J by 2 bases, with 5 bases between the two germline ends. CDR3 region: CASSDSSAGANVLTF. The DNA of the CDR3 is TGTGCCAGCAGTGACTCTTCAGCTGGGGCCAACGTCCTGACTTTC.

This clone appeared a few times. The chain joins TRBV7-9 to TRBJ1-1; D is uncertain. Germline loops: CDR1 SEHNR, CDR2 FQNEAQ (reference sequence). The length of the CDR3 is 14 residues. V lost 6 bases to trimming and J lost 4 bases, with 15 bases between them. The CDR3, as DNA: TGTGCCAGCAGTCCTCCTTCCAGCGGCACTGAAGCTTTCTTT. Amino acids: CASSPPSSGTEAFF.

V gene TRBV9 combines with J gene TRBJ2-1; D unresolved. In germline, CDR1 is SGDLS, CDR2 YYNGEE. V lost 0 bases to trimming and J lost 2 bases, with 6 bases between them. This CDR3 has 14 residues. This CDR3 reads CASSVGPAYNEQFF. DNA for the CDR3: TGTGCCAGCAGCGTAGGTCCGGCCTACAATGAGCAGTTCTTC. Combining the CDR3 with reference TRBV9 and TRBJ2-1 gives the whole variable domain DSGVTQTPKHLITATGQRVTLRCSPRSGDLSVYWYQQSLDQGLQFLIQYYNGEERAKGNILERFSAQQFPDLHSELNLSSLELGDSALYFCASSVGPAYNEQFFGPGTRLTVL.

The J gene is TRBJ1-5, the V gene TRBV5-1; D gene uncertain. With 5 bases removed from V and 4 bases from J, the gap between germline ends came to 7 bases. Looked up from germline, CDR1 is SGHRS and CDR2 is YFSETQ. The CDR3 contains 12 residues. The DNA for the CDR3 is TGCGCCAGCAGGAGGAGTAATCAGCCCCAGCATTTT. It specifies CASRRSNQPQHF.

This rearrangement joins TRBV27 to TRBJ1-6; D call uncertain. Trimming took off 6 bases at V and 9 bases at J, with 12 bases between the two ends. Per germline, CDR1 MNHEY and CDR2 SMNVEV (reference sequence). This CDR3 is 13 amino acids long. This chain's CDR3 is CASRIRESSPLHF. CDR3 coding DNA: TGTGCCAGCAGGATCCGCGAGAGTTCACCCCTCCACTTT.

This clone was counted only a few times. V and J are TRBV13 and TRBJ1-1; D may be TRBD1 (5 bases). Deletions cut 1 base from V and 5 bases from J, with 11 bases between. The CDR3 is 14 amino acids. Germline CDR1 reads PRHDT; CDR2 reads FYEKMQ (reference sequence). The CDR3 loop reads CASSLAAGNTEAFF. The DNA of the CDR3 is TGTGCCAGCAGCTTAGCCGCAGGGAATACTGAAGCTTTCTTT.

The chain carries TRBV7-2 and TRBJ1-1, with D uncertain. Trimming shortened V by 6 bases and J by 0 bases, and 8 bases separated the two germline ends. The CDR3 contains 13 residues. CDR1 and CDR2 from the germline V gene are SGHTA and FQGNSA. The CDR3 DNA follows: TGTGCCAGCAGAGCGAGCATGAACACTGAAGCTTTCTTT. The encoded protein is CASRASMNTEAFF. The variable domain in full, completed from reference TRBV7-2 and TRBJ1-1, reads GAGVSQSPSNKVTEKGKDVELRCDPISGHTALYWYRQSLGQGLEFLIYFQGNSAPDKSGLPSDRFSAERTGGSVSTLTIQRTQQEDSAVYLCASRASMNTEAFFGQGTRLTVV.

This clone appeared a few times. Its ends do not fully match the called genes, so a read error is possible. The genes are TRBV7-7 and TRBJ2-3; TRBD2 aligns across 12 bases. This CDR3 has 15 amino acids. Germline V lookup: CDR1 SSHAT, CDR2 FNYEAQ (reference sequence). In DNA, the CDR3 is TGTGCTAGCAGCTTAGGACTAGCGGGGACAGATACGCAGTATTTT. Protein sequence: CASSLGLAGTDTQYF.

In DNA form, the CDR3 reads TGTGCCAGCAGCGTAACGGGCTCTGGGGCCAACGTCCTGACTTTC. Protein: CASSVTGSGANVLTF. The chain employs TRBV6-2 or TRBV6-3 and TRBJ2-6; no clear D gene. V was trimmed by 6 bases and J by 0 bases, leaving 9 bases between them. Germline CDR1 MNHEY, CDR2 SVGEGT. The CDR3 contains 15 residues.

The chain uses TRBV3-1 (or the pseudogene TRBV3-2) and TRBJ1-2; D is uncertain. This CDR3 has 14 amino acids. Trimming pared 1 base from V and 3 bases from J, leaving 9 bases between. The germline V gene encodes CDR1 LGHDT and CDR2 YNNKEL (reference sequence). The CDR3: CASSQGASDYGYTF. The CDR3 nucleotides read TGTGCCAGCAGCCAAGGAGCCAGCGACTATGGCTACACCTTC.

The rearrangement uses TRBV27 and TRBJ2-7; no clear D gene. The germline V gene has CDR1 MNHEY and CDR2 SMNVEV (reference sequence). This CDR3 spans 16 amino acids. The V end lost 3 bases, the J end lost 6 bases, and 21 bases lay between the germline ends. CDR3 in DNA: TGTGCCAGCAGTTTTAGTAGCAGAGTAAGAAGGCTCGAGCAGTACTTC. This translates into CASSFSSRVRRLEQYF.

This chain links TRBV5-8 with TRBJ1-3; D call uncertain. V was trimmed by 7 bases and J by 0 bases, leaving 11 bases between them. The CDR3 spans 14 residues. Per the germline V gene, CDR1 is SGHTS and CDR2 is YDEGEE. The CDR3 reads CASAWAYSGNTIYF. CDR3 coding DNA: TGTGCCAGCGCCTGGGCCTACTCTGGAAACACCATATATTTT.

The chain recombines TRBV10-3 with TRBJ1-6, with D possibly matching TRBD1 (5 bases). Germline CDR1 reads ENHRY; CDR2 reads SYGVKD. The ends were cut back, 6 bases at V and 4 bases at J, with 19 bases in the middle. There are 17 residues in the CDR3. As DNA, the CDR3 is TGTGCCATCAGGGGAGTGGAGGGGACGGTTTATAATTCACCCCTCCACTTT. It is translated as CAIRGVEGTVYNSPLHF.

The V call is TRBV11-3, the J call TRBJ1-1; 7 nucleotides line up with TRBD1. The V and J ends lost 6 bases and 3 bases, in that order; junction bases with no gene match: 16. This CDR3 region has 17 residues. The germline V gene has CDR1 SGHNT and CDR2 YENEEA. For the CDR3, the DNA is TGTGCCAGCAGTCAAACAGGAAGGGGGCGCGGGTACACTGAAGCTTTCTTT. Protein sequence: CASSQTGRGRGYTEAFF.

This chain's CDR3 is CASSLAPQENTGELFF. DNA of the CDR3: TGCGCCAGCAGCTTGGCCCCGCAGGAGAACACCGGGGAGCTGTTTTTT. The chain has TRBV5-1 and TRBJ2-2; D unresolved. Trimming pared 0 bases from V and 1 base from J, leaving 10 bases between. The V gene's germline CDR1 is SGHRS and CDR2 YFSETQ. This CDR3 region has 16 residues.

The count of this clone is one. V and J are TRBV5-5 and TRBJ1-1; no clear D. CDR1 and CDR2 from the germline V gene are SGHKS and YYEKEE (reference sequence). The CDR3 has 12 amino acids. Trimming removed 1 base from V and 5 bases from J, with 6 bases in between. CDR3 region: CASSLPYTEAFF. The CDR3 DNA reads TGTGCCAGCAGCTTGCCGTATACTGAAGCTTTCTTT.

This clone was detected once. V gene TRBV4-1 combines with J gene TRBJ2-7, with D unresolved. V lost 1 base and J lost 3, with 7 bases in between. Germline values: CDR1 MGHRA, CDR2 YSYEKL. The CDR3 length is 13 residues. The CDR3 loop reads CASSQVNSYEQYF. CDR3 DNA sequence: TGCGCCAGCAGCCAAGTGAACAGCTACGAGCAGTACTTC.

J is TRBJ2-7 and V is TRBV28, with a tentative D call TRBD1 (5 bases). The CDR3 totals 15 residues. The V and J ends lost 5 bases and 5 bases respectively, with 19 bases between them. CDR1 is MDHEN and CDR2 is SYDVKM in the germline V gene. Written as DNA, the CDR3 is TGTGCCAGCAGTGACCCTAGGGGTGGGCTGGACGAGCAGTACTTC. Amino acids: CASSDPRGGLDEQYF.

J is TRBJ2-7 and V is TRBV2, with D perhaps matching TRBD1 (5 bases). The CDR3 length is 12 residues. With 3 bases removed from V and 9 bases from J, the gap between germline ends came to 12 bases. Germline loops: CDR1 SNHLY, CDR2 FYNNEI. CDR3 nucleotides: TGTGCCAGCAGTGACAGGGATTTCGGGCAGTACTTC. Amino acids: CASSDRDFGQYF.

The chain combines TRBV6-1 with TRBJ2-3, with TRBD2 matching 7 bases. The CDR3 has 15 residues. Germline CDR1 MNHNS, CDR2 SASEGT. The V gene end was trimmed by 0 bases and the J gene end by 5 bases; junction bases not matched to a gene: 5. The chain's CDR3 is CASSEAGTTLDTQYF. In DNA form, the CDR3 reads TGTGCCAGCAGTGAAGCTGGGACTACCTTAGATACGCAGTATTTT.

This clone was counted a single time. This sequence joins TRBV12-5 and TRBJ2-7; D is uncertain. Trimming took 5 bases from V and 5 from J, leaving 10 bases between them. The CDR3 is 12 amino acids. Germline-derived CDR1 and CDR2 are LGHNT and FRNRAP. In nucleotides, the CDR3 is TGTGCTAGTGGTCCCCTTTTAGACGAGCAGTACTTC. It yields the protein CASGPLLDEQYF.